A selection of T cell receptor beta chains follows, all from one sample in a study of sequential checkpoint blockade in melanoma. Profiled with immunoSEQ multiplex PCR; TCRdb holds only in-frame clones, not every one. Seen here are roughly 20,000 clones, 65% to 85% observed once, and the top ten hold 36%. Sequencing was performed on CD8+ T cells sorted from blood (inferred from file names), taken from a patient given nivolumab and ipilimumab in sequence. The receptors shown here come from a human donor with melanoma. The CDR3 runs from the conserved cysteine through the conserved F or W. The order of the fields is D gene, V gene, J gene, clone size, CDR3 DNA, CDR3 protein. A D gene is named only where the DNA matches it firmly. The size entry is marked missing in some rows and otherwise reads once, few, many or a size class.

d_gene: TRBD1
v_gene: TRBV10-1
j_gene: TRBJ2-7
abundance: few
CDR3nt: TGCGCCATCTCCGGGACAGGGGTACACTCCTACGAGCAGTACTTC
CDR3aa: CAISGTGVHSYEQYF

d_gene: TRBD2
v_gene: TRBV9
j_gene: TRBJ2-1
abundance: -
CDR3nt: TGTGCCAGCAGCGTACCTAGCGGGGGGGAAAGCTCCTACAATGAGCAGTTCTTC
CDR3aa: CASSVPSGGESSYNEQFF

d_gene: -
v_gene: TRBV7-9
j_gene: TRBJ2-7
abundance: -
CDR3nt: TGTGCCAGCAGCTCCCTCGGGAACGAGCAGTACTTC
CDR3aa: CASSSLGNEQYF

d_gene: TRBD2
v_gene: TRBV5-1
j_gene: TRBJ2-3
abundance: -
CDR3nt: TGCGCCAGCCAGGGACTAGCGGGGCTCACAGATACGCAGTATTTT
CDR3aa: CASQGLAGLTDTQYF

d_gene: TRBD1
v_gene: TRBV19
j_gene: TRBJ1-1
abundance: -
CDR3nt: TGTGCCAGTAGTCCACGGACAGGCCCGAACACTGAAGCTTTCTTT
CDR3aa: CASSPRTGPNTEAFF

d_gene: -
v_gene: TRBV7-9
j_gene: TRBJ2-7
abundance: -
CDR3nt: TGTGCCAGCAGCTCCAAGGGGGGGGGCGGTTTCTACGAGCAGTACTTC
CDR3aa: CASSSKGGGGFYEQYF

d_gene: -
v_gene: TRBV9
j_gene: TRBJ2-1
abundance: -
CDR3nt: TGTGCCAGCAGCGAGGTTCCGGGCAATGAGCAGTTCTTC
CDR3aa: CASSEVPGNEQFF

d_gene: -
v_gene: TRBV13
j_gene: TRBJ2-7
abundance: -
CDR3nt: TGTGCCAGCAGCTTAGGCCGTGGGAGCTACGAGCAGTACTTC
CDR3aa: CASSLGRGSYEQYF

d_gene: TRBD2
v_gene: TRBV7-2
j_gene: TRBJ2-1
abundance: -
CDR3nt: TGTGCCAGCAGCCCACGGACTAGCGAGCAGTTCTTC
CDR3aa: CASSPRTSEQFF

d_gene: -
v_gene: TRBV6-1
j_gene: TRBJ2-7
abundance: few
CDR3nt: TGTGCCAGCAGTGGACGGGGGGCCTCCTACGAGCAGTACTTC
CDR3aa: CASSGRGASYEQYF

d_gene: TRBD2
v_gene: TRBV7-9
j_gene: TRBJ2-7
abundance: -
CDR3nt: TGTGCCAGCAGCGATACTAGCGGGATACACAACTACGAGCAGTACTTC
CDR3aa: CASSDTSGIHNYEQYF

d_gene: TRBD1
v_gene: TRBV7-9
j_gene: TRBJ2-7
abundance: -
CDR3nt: TGTGCCAGCAGCTCCGACAGGGGCTCCTACGAGCAGTACTTC
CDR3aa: CASSSDRGSYEQYF

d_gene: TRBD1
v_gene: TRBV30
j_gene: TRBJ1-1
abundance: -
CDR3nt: TGTGCCTGGAGTGTAGACAGGGGGGCCACTGAAGCTTTCTTT
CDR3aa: CAWSVDRGATEAFF

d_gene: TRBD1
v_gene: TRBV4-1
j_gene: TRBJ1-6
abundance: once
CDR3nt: TGCGCCAGCAGCCAACAGGGGGAACCCTATAATTCACCCCTCCACTTT
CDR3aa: CASSQQGEPYNSPLHF

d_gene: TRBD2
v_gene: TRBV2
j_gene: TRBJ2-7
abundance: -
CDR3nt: TGTGCCAGCATGGATGGTCTAGCGGGGTACGAGCAGTACTTC
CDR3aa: CASMDGLAGYEQYF

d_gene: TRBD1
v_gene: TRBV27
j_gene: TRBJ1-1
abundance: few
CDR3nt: TGTGCCAGCAGTTCACCTGGGACAGGGGGAGTGAACACTGAAGCTTTCTTT
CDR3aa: CASSSPGTGGVNTEAFF

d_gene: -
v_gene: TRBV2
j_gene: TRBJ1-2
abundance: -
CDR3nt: TGTGCCAGCAGTGGGCGGGGGGCGGACCGGGGCTACACCTTC
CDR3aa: CASSGRGADRGYTF

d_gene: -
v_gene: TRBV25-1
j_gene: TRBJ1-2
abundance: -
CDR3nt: TGTGCCAGCAGTGGGGGGCTGGGGTACTATGGCTACACCTTC
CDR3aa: CASSGGLGYYGYTF

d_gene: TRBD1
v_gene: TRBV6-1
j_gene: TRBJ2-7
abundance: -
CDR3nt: TGTGCCAGCAGTGAAAGCGGACAGGGCTCCTACGAGCAGTACTTC
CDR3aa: CASSESGQGSYEQYF

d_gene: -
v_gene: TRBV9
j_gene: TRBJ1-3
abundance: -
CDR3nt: TGTGCCAGCAGCGAAGGGGGCTCTGGAAACACCATATATTTT
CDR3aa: CASSEGGSGNTIYF

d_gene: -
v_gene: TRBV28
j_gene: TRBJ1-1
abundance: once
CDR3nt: TGTGCCAGCAGTTCGGACAGAACGAACACTGAAGCTTTCTTT
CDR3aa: CASSSDRTNTEAFF

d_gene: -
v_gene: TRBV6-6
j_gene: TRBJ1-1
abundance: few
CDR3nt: TGTGCCAGCAGTTATACCGGGACTCAAGCTTTCTTT
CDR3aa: CASSYTGTQAFF

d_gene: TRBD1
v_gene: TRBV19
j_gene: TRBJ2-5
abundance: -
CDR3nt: TGTGCCAGTAGCGACTGGGACAGGGGGAGAGAGACCCAGTACTTC
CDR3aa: CASSDWDRGRETQYF

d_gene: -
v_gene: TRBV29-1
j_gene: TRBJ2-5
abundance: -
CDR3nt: TGCAGCGTTTTGGGCCACCGGGAGACCCAATACTTC
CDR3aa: CSVLGHRETQYF

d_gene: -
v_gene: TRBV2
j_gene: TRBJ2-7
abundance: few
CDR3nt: TGTGCCAGCACTCCTCTGGAGGATAGCTCCTACGAGCAGTACTTC
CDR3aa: CASTPLEDSSYEQYF

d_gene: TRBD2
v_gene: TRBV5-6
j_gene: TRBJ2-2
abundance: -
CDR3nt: TGTGCCAGCAGCTTGGCTCTAGCGGGGGGCGCCACCGGGGAGCTGTTTTTT
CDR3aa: CASSLALAGGATGELFF

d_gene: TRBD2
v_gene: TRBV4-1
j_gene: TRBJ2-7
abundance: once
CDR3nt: TGCGCCAGCAGCCAAGATACAGAAGCGGGGGTCGCCTACGAGCAGTACTTC
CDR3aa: CASSQDTEAGVAYEQYF

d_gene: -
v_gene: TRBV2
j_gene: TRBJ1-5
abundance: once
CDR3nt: TGTGCCAGCAGTGAAAGGGGGAATCAGCCCCAGCATTTT
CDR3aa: CASSERGNQPQHF

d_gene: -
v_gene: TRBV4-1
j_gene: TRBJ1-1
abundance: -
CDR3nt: TGCGCCAGCAGCCAGCCGGACAGACTTAGCACTGAAGCTTTCTTT
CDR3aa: CASSQPDRLSTEAFF

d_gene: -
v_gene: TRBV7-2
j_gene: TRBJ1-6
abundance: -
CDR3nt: TGTGCCAGCAGCTTCGGTGACGCGCTGGGCCCTTATAATTCACCCCTCCACTTT
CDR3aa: CASSFGDALGPYNSPLHF

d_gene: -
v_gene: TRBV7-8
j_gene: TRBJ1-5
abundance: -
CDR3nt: TGTGCCAGCAGCTTAGTTAGTTCGGGGCCCCAGCATTTT
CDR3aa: CASSLVSSGPQHF

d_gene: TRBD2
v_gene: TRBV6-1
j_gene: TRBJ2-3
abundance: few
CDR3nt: TGTGCCAGCAGTGAAGCACTAGCGGGAGGACCAGATACGCAGTATTTT
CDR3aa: CASSEALAGGPDTQYF

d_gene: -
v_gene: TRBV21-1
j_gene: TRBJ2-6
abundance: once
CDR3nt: TGTGCCAGCAGCATCTGGACAGGGAGCTCTGGGGCCAACGTCCTGACTTTC
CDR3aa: CASSIWTGSSGANVLTF

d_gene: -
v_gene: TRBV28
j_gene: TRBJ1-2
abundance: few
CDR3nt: TGTGCCAGCACCTTAGGGGCGACCGACTATGGCTACACCTTC
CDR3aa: CASTLGATDYGYTF

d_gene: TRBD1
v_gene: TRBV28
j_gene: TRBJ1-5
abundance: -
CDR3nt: TGTGCCAGCAGCCCTGCCCGGGACAGGGGGGTTAGGGGCAATCAGCCCCAGCATTTT
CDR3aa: CASSPARDRGVRGNQPQHF

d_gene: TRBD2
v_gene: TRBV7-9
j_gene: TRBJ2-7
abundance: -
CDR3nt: TGTGCCAGCAGCCTGGGACTAGCGGGTCTCTACGAGCAGTACTTC
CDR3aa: CASSLGLAGLYEQYF

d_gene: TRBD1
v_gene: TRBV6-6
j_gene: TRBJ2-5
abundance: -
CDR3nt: TGTGCCAGCAGTTACCCCTCGGGACAGAACCAAGAGACCCAGTACTTC
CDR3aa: CASSYPSGQNQETQYF

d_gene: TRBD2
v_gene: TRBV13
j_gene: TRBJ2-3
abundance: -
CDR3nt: TGTGCCAGCAGCTTCGGGACTAGCCATACAGATACGCAGTATTTT
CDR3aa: CASSFGTSHTDTQYF

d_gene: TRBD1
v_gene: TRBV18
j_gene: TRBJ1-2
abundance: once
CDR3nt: TGTGCCAGCTCACCATTCGCACCGGGACAGAACTATGGCTACACCTTC
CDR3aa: CASSPFAPGQNYGYTF

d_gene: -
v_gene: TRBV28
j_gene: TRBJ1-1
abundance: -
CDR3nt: TGTGCCAGCAGTTTAGGGTCCCAGGGACTGGACACTGAAGCTTTCTTT
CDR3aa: CASSLGSQGLDTEAFF

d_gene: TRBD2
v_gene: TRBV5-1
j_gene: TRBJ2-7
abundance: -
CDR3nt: TGCGCCAGCAGCTCCCGGCTAGCGGGGGGTAGGGACGAGCAGTACTTC
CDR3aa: CASSSRLAGGRDEQYF

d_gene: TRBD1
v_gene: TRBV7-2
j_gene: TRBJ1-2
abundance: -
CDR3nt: TGTGCCAGCAGCAAAGTAGCGGACAGGGGGCTCCGGGGCTATGGCTACACCTTC
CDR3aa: CASSKVADRGLRGYGYTF

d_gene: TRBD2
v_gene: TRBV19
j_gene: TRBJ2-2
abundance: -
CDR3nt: TGTGCCAGTAGTATCGGGACTAGCCGAAATAACCAACAGAGCGGGGAGCTGTTTTTT
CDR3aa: CASSIGTSRNNQQSGELFF

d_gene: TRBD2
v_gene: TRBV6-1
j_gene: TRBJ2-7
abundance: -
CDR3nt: TGTGCCAGCAGGGGACTAGCGCCCAGCTCCTACGAGCAGTACTTC
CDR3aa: CASRGLAPSSYEQYF

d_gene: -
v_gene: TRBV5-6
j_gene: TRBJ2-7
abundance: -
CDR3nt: TGTGCCAGCAGCTCGGGACTTATCTACGAGCAGTACTTC
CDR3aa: CASSSGLIYEQYF

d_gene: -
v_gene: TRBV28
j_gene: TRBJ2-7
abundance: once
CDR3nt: TGTGCCAGCAGCTCGGATAGGGAGGCTTATGGACAGTACTTC
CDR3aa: CASSSDREAYGQYF